Listed here are 3 T cell receptor beta chains from one sample, sequenced in a study of radiotherapy plus CTLA-4 blockade in lung cancer. Profiling relied on immunoSEQ multiplex PCR, and the TCRdb table lists in-frame clones only, not all of them. The table lists 35,000 to 50,000 clones, 73% of them singletons. The source material was peripheral blood, sampled from a patient treated with radiotherapy plus ipilimumab. These receptor sequences come from a human donor with non-small cell lung cancer who had a complete response to radiotherapy plus ipilimumab.

This clone was detected only a few times. J is TRBJ1-1 and V is TRBV7-9, with TRBD1 matching 7 bases. CDR1 is SEHNR and CDR2 is FQNEAQ in the germline V gene (reference sequence). The CDR3 sequence is 12 residues long. After removal of 3 bases from V and 11 bases from J, the junction contained 6 bases not matched to a gene. The CDR3 loop is CASSLMTGKAFF. CDR3 in DNA: TGTGCCAGCAGCTTGATGACAGGGAAGGCTTTCTTT.

This chain links TRBV6-1 with TRBJ1-5; D is perhaps TRBD1 (5 bases). CDR1 and CDR2 (germline): MNHNS, SASEGT. CDR3 length equals 13 residues. Deletions cut 7 bases from V and 5 bases from J, with 12 bases between. This chain's CDR3 is CASKNWGDQPQHF. The CDR3 DNA reads TGTGCCAGCAAAAATTGGGGGGATCAGCCCCAGCATTTT.

The chain employs TRBV2 and TRBJ2-7; 7 bases align to TRBD1. Germline-derived CDR1 and CDR2 are SNHLY and FYNNEI. This CDR3 region has 14 residues. V lost 6 bases and J lost 7; bases outside the gene matches: 12. CDR3 amino acids: CASRLEQGTGEQYF. The CDR3 DNA reads TGTGCCAGCAGGTTGGAACAGGGGACGGGGGAGCAGTACTTC.